The 32 T cell receptor beta chains in this list originate from one sample, sequenced in a study of tumor-infiltrating lymphocytes in primary liver carcinoma. RNA and DNA were co-extracted from about 19-30 mg of unsorted bulk tissue. From 500 ng total RNA, TCR beta cDNA was generated with a primer in the constant region. A slightly modified ARM-PCR protocol with three nested multiplex PCR rounds produced these TCR beta libraries. In the first two PCR rounds, TRBV1-TRBV30 forward primers were paired with a C-beta reverse primer, and each round lasted roughly 10 cycles. TCRdb ran MiXCR on the multiplex PCR reads and lists one entry per CDR3 protein. The sample yields 90,000 to 150,000 distinct CDR3 sequences, approximately 71% seen once. Material for sequencing was tumor-adjacent normal liver tissue. These receptor sequences come from a woman aged 60-75 years with primary liver carcinoma and hepatitis B virus infection.

This clonotype occurred many times. This chain uses TRBV10-3 with TRBJ2-7, with TRBD2 identical over 7 bases. CDR3 size: 14 residues. Losses at the gene ends were 0 bases for V and 4 bases for J; bases not matched to a gene: 3. The V gene's germline CDR1 is ENHRY and CDR2 SYGVKD. In nucleotides, the CDR3 is TGTGCCATCAGTGAGTCGGTGGGGGGGTACGAGCAGTACTTC. Translating it yields CAISESVGGYEQYF.

As regards this clonotype: Being one base from a much bigger clone, this may be a read error. In DNA, the CDR3 is TGTGCCAGCATCCGGGGCGGGCGATCTGGGGCCAACGTCCTGACTTTC. This codes for CASIRGGRSGANVLTF. The chain joins TRBV28 to TRBJ2-6; D is perhaps TRBD1 or TRBD2 (5 bases each). The length of the CDR3 is 16 residues. The germline gives CDR1 MDHEN, CDR2 SYDVKM. Trimming took off 7 bases at V and 1 base at J, with 14 bases between the two ends.

This clonotype was recorded a few times. The gene calls are TRBV28 and TRBJ2-2, with 11 bases matching TRBD1. Per germline, CDR1 MDHEN and CDR2 SYDVKM. J gave up 1 base and V 6 bases, and 13 bases lay outside the gene matches. The CDR3 covers 19 residues. CDR3 loop: CASRLRLRDRGGNTGELFF. CDR3 DNA: TGTGCCAGCAGATTACGTCTGCGGGACAGGGGGGGGAACACCGGGGAGCTGTTTTTT.

This clonotype was recorded only once. At one end the junction does not follow the germline gene, possibly because of a read error. The V call is TRBV28, the J call TRBJ1-1; D possibly corresponds to TRBD1 (6 bases). The CDR3 covers 13 residues. Germline assignment: CDR1 MDHEN and CDR2 SYDVKM. The chain's CDR3 is CPSSFQGCTEALF. DNA of the CDR3: TGTCCCAGCAGTTTCCAGGGGTGCACTGAAGCTCTCTTT.

With respect to this clonotype: Germline is not matched at one junction end, which may reflect a read error. V and J are TRBV6-1 and TRBJ2-3; D is unresolved. Germline CDR1 and CDR2: MNHNS and SASEGT. The CDR3 runs to 13 residues. The CDR3 nucleotides read TGTGCTAGCAGCGAAGGTGTGTGGGATATGCAGTATTTT. This encodes CASSEGVWDMQYF.

Remarks on this clonotype: The CDR3 does not end in the conserved phenylalanine or tryptophan, so this is likely a read error. The chain couples TRBV29-1 to TRBJ2-1; 11 positions agree with TRBD2. CDR3 length: 18 amino acids. Germline V gene lookup returns CDR1 SQVTM and CDR2 ANQGSEA. CDR3 residues: CSAHGSLAGGPSYDEQFS. The CDR3 bases are TGCAGCGCCCACGGCAGCCTAGCGGGAGGCCCCTCCTACGATGAGCAGTTCTCC.

This chain connects TRBV12-3 or TRBV12-4 to TRBJ2-1; D is unresolved. The CDR3 runs to 14 residues. Trimming took 2 bases from V and 9 from J, leaving 14 bases between them. CDR3 protein: CASSLLVAFGEQFF. The CDR3 bases are TGTGCCAGCAGTTTACTAGTGGCTTTTGGTGAGCAGTTCTTC.

This clonotype was seen at least ten times. The gene calls are TRBV6-6 and TRBJ2-7, with D tentatively TRBD1 (6 bases). There are 14 residues in the CDR3. Germline V gene sequence: CDR1 MNHNY, CDR2 SVGAGI (reference sequence). Trimming removed 8 bases at V and 0 bases at J, with 14 bases between. CDR3 nucleotides: TGTGCCAGCCTCGGACAGAAAAACTCCTACGAGCAGTACTTC. This translates into CASLGQKNSYEQYF.

Regarding this clonotype: A much larger clone lies a single base off, so this may be a read error. The chain employs TRBV5-1 and TRBJ2-5; possibly TRBD2 for D (5 bases). From germline, CDR1 is SGHRS and CDR2 YFSETQ. This CDR3 is built from 14 residues. V gave up 6 bases and J gave up 4 bases, with 16 bases separating them. The CDR3 sequence is CASTLTGIRETQYF. The CDR3 DNA sequence: TGCGCCAGCACCCTCACCGGGATTAGAGAGACCCAGTACTTC.

About this clonotype itself: A junction end diverges from the germline sequence, so it may reflect a read error. The chain joins TRBV4-2 to TRBJ2-1; 8 bases map to TRBD2. The CDR3 extends over 17 amino acids. From germline, CDR1 is LGHNA and CDR2 YNFKEQ. The DNA of the CDR3 is TGTGCCAGCAGCCAAGTCCAAGCGGGAGACTTCTACAATGAGCGGTTCTTC. It codes for CASSQVQAGDFYNERFF.

As for this clonotype: Because the CDR3 is missing its conserved closing phenylalanine or tryptophan, this is likely a read error. The DNA is left out, because the CDR3 cannot be placed on it with certainty; the CDR3 is given as TCRdb lists it. This chain links TRBV6-1 with TRBJ2-7; TRBD1, the table's D call, lacks a check against the DNA. Germline V lookup: CDR1 MNHNS, CDR2 SASEGT. Inclusive of both ends, the CDR3 amounts to 15 amino acids. This CDR3 is CASNPTGGDSYEQCL.

As concerns this clonotype: One junction end disagrees with the germline gene, perhaps due to a read error. This sequence joins TRBV5-1 and TRBJ2-1; 9 nucleotides line up with TRBD2. The germline V gene has CDR1 SGHRS and CDR2 YFSETQ. This CDR3 is 14 amino acids long. The CDR3: CACSFSGSRDEQFF. The CDR3, as DNA: TGTGCCTGCAGCTTTAGCGGGAGCCGGGATGAGCAGTTCTTC.

This clonotype was seen many times. This chain links TRBV29-1 with TRBJ1-4; 12 nucleotides agree with TRBD1. Germline lookup yields CDR1 SQVTM and CDR2 ANQGSEA. Trimming took 6 bases from V and 6 from J; bases not matched to a gene: 2. The CDR3 runs to 13 residues. DNA of the CDR3: TGCAGCGTGGGGACAGGGGGCGATGAAAAACTGTTTTTT. It specifies CSVGTGGDEKLFF.

This clonotype was detected only once. V and J are TRBV29-1 and TRBJ1-1; D not resolved. Germline CDR1 and CDR2: SQVTM and ANQGSEA. CDR3 length: 11 residues. The CDR3 sequence: CIAGSDTEAFF. The CDR3 nucleotides read TGCATCGCTGGTTCGGATACTGAAGCTTTCTTT.

In the case of this clonotype: The germline gene is not matched at one end of the junction; a read error may be the cause. The chain joins TRBV4-1 to TRBJ2-4, with D possibly TRBD2 on 7 matching bases. Germline CDR1 MGHRA, CDR2 YSYEKL. The length of the CDR3 is 17 residues. The CDR3 region is CASSHSWGGSAKNIQHF. The CDR3 DNA follows: TGCGCTAGCAGCCACTCCTGGGGGGGCTCGGCCAAAAACATTCAGCACTTC.

This clonotype was observed a single time. This sequence joins TRBV11-2 and TRBJ2-5, with D unclear. In germline, CDR1 is SGHAT, CDR2 FQNNGV. The CDR3 has 15 amino acids. The V and J ends lost 1 base and 2 bases respectively, with 11 bases between them. CDR3 nucleotides: TGTGCCAGCAGCTTAGTATTTGGCTGGCAAGAGACCCAGTACTTC. It translates to CASSLVFGWQETQYF. Full variable domain (outside the CDR3, taken from reference TRBV11-2 and TRBJ2-5): EAGVAQSPRYKIIEKRQSVAFWCNPISGHATLYWYQQILGQGPKLLIQFQNNGVVDDSQLPKDRFSAERLKGVDSTLKIQPAKLEDSAVYLCASSLVFGWQETQYFGPGTRLLVL.

This clonotype has only one observation. The chain has TRBV12-3 or TRBV12-4 and TRBJ2-7; 7 bases fit TRBD2. The CDR3 spans 13 residues. V trimming: 1 base; J trimming: 7 bases; junction bases outside the gene matches: 4. CDR3 loop: CASSLEGRGEQYF. In DNA form, the CDR3 reads TGTGCCAGCAGTTTAGAAGGGAGGGGAGAGCAGTACTTC.

On this clonotype: A read error may explain this, as a much larger clone is one base away. The V and J genes are TRBV28 and TRBJ1-2; TRBD1 matches 7 bases. This CDR3 has 14 residues. The germline gives CDR1 MDHEN, CDR2 SYDVKM. The CDR3 DNA is TGTACCAGCAGCCAAAGGGGGCGTTACTATGGCTACACCTTC. This gives the protein CTSSQRGRYYGYTF.

A note on this clonotype: At one end the junction does not follow the germline gene, possibly because of a read error. The chain uses TRBV6-1 and TRBJ2-1, with D possibly matching TRBD2 (6 bases). From germline, CDR1 is MNHNS and CDR2 SASEGT. CDR3 length: 14 amino acids. The DNA for the CDR3 is TGCGCCAGCATCGTAGGGGTGGACTACAATGAGCATTTCTTC. Amino acids: CASIVGVDYNEHFF.

The J gene is TRBJ1-5, the V gene TRBV12-3 or TRBV12-4; 7 nucleotides agree with TRBD1. V gave up 6 bases and J gave up 8 bases; unmatched junction bases: 4. The length of the CDR3 is 12 residues. The CDR3 is CASRSGGEPQHF. Written as DNA, the CDR3 is TGTGCCAGCAGGTCAGGGGGAGAGCCCCAGCATTTT.

As for this clonotype: Sequence at one end of the junction differs from germline and may be a read error. The chain couples TRBV4-1 to TRBJ1-1; D gene uncertain. CDR3 length: 14 amino acids. CDR1 MGHRA and CDR2 YSYEKL come from the germline V gene. CDR3 nucleotides: TGCGCCAGCAGCCAAGATCGAAGGAATACTGAAGCTATCTTT. Translation: CASSQDRRNTEAIF.

In this sample, this clonotype turned up once. A much more abundant neighbour one base away suggests this may be a read error. Given the absence of the conserved phenylalanine or tryptophan at the CDR3 end, a read error is likely. The chain carries TRBV5-1 and TRBJ2-1; TRBD2 is a possible D gene (6 bases). The germline CDR1 and CDR2 sequences are SGHRS and YFSETQ. The CDR3 loop spans 17 amino acids. V lost 0 bases and J lost 1, with 14 bases in between. The CDR3: CASSLGVMGGSYNEQFL. DNA of the CDR3: TGCGCCAGCAGCTTGGGGGTTATGGGGGGTTCCTACAATGAGCAGTTCCTC.

In its sample, this clonotype was seen once. This may be a read error, as it is one base from a much larger clone. The rearrangement links TRBV6-5 to TRBJ1-2; D ambiguous. V lost 6 bases to trimming and J lost 4 bases, with 15 bases between them. CDR1 is MNHEY and CDR2 is SVGAGI in the germline V gene. The CDR3 is 14 residues long. CDR3 DNA: TGTGCCAGCAGCACCGGGGTGTCGGGCTATGGCTACACCTTC. It is translated as CASSTGVSGYGYTF.

Concerning this clonotype itself: A junction end diverges from the germline sequence, so it may reflect a read error. The J gene is TRBJ2-2, the V gene TRBV5-1; TRBD2 matches 9 bases. The CDR3 contains 16 residues. From germline, CDR1 is SGHRS and CDR2 YFSETQ. As DNA, the CDR3 is TGCGCCAGCAGCTTGGGACTAGCGGAGTACACCGGGGAGCTGTTATTT. The encoded protein is CASSLGLAEYTGELLF.

A few counts support this clonotype. The chain employs TRBV2 and TRBJ2-3; D is undetermined. V was pared by 0 bases and J by 3 bases, with 10 bases between. Germline CDR1 SNHLY, CDR2 FYNNEI. This CDR3 is built from 15 residues. The CDR3 region has the DNA TGTGCCAGCAGTGAAGCGGTTGGCCGGACAGATACGCAGTATTTT. It encodes CASSEAVGRTDTQYF.

With respect to this clonotype: Given a much more abundant clone one base away, this may be a read error. The V call is TRBV30, the J call TRBJ2-7; TRBD2 matches at 9 bases. The CDR3 is 13 amino acids. V was clipped by 4 bases and J by 4 bases; unmatched bases: 5. The germline V gene has CDR1 GTSNPN and CDR2 SVGIG (reference sequence). CDR3 amino acids: CAWKIAGVYEQYF. CDR3 DNA sequence: TGTGCCTGGAAGATAGCGGGAGTGTACGAGCAGTACTTC.

The sample holds many counts of this clonotype. V gene TRBV13 combines with J gene TRBJ2-3; D remains ambiguous. The CDR3 loop spans 13 amino acids. V lost 5 bases and J lost 3, with 9 bases in between. Germline V gene sequence: CDR1 PRHDT, CDR2 FYEKMQ (reference sequence). This CDR3 reads CASSPPVTDTQYF. CDR3 sequence (DNA): TGTGCCAGCAGCCCCCCCGTGACAGATACGCAGTATTTT.

Concerning this clonotype: At one end, the junction sequence differs from germline, possibly due to a read error. This chain joins TRBV11-2 and TRBJ2-3; tentatively, D is TRBD2 (6 bases). The CDR3 loop spans 17 amino acids. The germline V gene has CDR1 SGHAT and CDR2 FQNNGV. The DNA of the CDR3 is TGTGTCAGCAGCTGGGCGAGATCTAGCGTTAGCACAGATACGCAGTATTTT. It codes for CVSSWARSSVSTDTQYF. The full variable domain, completed using reference TRBV11-2 and TRBJ2-3, is EAGVAQSPRYKIIEKRQSVAFWCNPISGHATLYWYQQILGQGPKLLIQFQNNGVVDDSQLPKDRFSAERLKGVDSTLKIQPAKLEDSAVYLCVSSWARSSVSTDTQYFGPGTRLTVL.

J is TRBJ2-7 and V is TRBV4-2; 9 bases match TRBD2. Germline lookup yields CDR1 LGHNA and CDR2 YNFKEQ. V lost 5 bases, J lost 1 base, and 3 bases stayed unmatched. The CDR3 covers 14 residues. CDR3 protein: CASSCSGRSYEQYF. In DNA form, the CDR3 reads TGTGCCAGCAGCTGTAGCGGGAGATCCTACGAGCAGTACTTC.

A note on this clonotype: Mismatch with germline at one junction end may stem from a read error. This chain joins TRBV29-1 and TRBJ2-7, with D tentatively TRBD2 (5 bases). Germline CDR1 is SQVTM and CDR2 is ANQGSEA. CDR3 length: 13 amino acids. The CDR3 loop reads CSVGKSEAYEQYF. Here the CDR3 DNA reads TGTAGCGTCGGAAAAAGCGAGGCCTACGAGCAGTACTTC.

With regard to this clonotype: One base away lies a much larger clone, so this may be a sequencing read error. The CDR3 does not close with the conserved phenylalanine or tryptophan, likely indicating a read error. DNA of the CDR3: TGTGCCTGGAGTATAGGGAACACTGAAGCTTTCTCT. Translation gives CAWSIGNTEAFS. The chain links TRBV30 to TRBJ1-1, with D uncertain. The CDR3 sequence is 12 residues long. Germline lookup yields CDR1 GTSNPN and CDR2 SVGIG (reference sequence). The V and J ends lost 2 bases and 1 base respectively, with 5 bases between them.

The chain carries TRBV7-2 and TRBJ2-7; 9 nucleotides match TRBD1. The V and J ends lost 4 bases and 2 bases, in that order; junction bases with no gene match: 9. Germline V gene sequence: CDR1 SGHTA, CDR2 FQGNSA. The CDR3 covers 16 residues. The CDR3 reads CTSSSPGQGTPYEQYF. The CDR3 DNA is TGTACCAGCAGCTCACCTGGACAGGGGACCCCCTACGAGCAGTACTTC.